The rows below give T cell receptor beta chains drawn from one sample of a study of blood T cell repertoires in COVID-19. Data came from immunoSEQ multiplex PCR; TCRdb stores just in-frame clones and leaves some out. Among about 190,000 clones listed, approximately 85% were seen once. Sequencing was done on a sample of peripheral blood. These receptors came from a woman in her seventies with active or convalescent COVID-19. Each CDR3 is given with its conserved first and last residue. D genes are given only for firm matches. Where a row states a size, it is once, few, many or the class of an expanded clone; other rows omit it.

once	TRBD2	TRBV7-6	TRBJ2-1	CASSLAPPSGTSGETEQFF	TGTGCCAGCAGCTTAGCGCCCCCGTCCGGGACTAGCGGTGAAACTGAGCAGTTCTTC
-	-	TRBV24-1	TRBJ1-5	CATSDSGRPQHF	TGTGCCACCAGTGATTCCGGGAGGCCCCAGCATTTT
-	-	TRBV4-1	TRBJ2-1	CASSQETPPASDEQFF	TGCGCCAGCAGCCAAGAAACCCCCCCCGCGAGCGATGAGCAGTTCTTC
-	TRBD1	TRBV5-6	TRBJ2-3	CASSPGTGAYTDTQYF	TGTGCCAGCAGCCCTGGGACAGGGGCCTACACAGATACGCAGTATTTT
-	TRBD2	TRBV7-9	TRBJ2-1	CASSPLAGESFGEQFF	TGTGCCAGCAGCCCACTAGCGGGAGAGTCGTTTGGTGAGCAGTTCTTC
-	TRBD1	TRBV7-9	TRBJ2-7	CASSLSPGQGSYEQYF	TGTGCCAGCAGCTTAAGCCCGGGACAGGGGTCATACGAGCAGTACTTC
-	-	TRBV19	TRBJ1-2	CASTAALVYGYTF	TGTGCCAGTACCGCGGCCTTAGTGTATGGCTACACCTTC
-	-	TRBV18	TRBJ1-1	CASSERWDTEAFF	TGTGCCAGCTCGGAGAGGTGGGACACTGAAGCTTTCTTT
-	-	TRBV12-3/TRBV12-4	TRBJ2-7	CASRYGAAPSALF	TGTGCCAGCAGATACGGAGCCGCCCCTTCGGCTTTATTC
few	-	TRBV5-4	TRBJ1-1	CASSLYRDTEAFF	TGTGCCAGCAGCCTCTACAGAGACACTGAAGCTTTCTTT
few	-	TRBV5-1	TRBJ2-7	CASSLDRKAYEQYF	TGCGCCAGCAGCCTCGACAGGAAGGCCTACGAGCAGTACTTC
-	TRBD2	TRBV2	TRBJ2-1	CASSKGRGSYNEQFF	TGTGCCAGCAGTAAAGGGAGGGGCTCCTACAATGAGCAGTTCTTC
-	-	TRBV2	TRBJ2-7	CASSYEMGPNYEQYF	TGTGCCAGCAGCTATGAAATGGGGCCTAACTACGAGCAGTACTTC
-	-	TRBV6-5	TRBJ1-6	CASSYWGGESPLHF	TGTGCCAGCAGTTACTGGGGGGGGGAATCACCCCTCCACTTT
-	TRBD1	TRBV2	TRBJ1-2	CASSSGGYGYTF	TGTGCCAGCAGTTCAGGGGGGTATGGCTACACCTTC
-	TRBD1	TRBV29-1	TRBJ1-1	CSVTDRAKNTEAFF	TGCAGCGTGACCGACAGGGCCAAGAACACTGAAGCTTTCTTT
once	-	TRBV27	TRBJ1-5	CASSFRLQPQHF	TGTGCCAGCAGTTTTCGGTTACAGCCCCAGCATTTT
-	-	TRBV9	TRBJ2-3	CASSVGLPPDTQYF	TGTGCCAGCAGCGTAGGGCTCCCCCCAGATACGCAGTATTTT
-	-	TRBV4-1	TRBJ1-1	CASSRGRSLNTEAFF	TGCGCCAGCAGCCGGGGGCGGAGTTTGAACACTGAAGCTTTCTTT
-	-	TRBV5-5	TRBJ2-7	CASSLSGSITYEQYF	TGTGCCAGCAGCTTAAGCGGCTCGATTACCTACGAGCAGTACTTC
-	-	TRBV6-6	TRBJ1-5	CASSSSEGQPQHF	TGTGCCAGCAGTTCATCCGAGGGTCAGCCCCAGCATTTT
-	TRBD1	TRBV11-2	TRBJ2-7	CASSLGQASYEQYF	TGTGCCAGCAGCTTGGGACAGGCCTCCTACGAGCAGTACTTC